The present entry profiles one T cell receptor beta chain with its context. Its antigen is unidentified. This record belongs to a study of tumor-infiltrating lymphocytes in primary liver carcinoma. Study summary: With diameters of about 4 to 10 cm, tumors were stage T1-T3 N0M0.

The CDR3 is 15 amino acids. V lost 6 bases and J lost 4, with 16 bases in between. The germline V gene encodes CDR1 MNHNS and CDR2 SASEGT. Whole-study findings and limits: Researchers found tumor-adjacent and tumor-blood pairs overlapped less than tumor region pairs.

Both RNA and DNA were isolated together from approximately 20-30 mg of bulk tissue that had not been sorted. Enrolled patients were chronically infected with HBV and treatment-naive. Using a constant-region primer together with ProtoScript II reverse transcriptase, TCR beta cDNA was made from about 500 ng of total RNA. Library construction for TCR beta comprised three nested multiplex PCR rounds performed with slightly modified ARM-PCR. Use of TRBV1-TRBV30 forward primers with a C-beta reverse primer characterized the first two PCR rounds, which lasted approximately 11 cycles each. TCRdb re-derived calls from the multiplex PCR reads in MiXCR, one entry per CDR3 protein. Seen here are around 100,000 distinct CDR3 sequences, around 63% observed once, and the top ten hold 9.5% to 10%.

The material sequenced was liver tumor tissue from sampling region 5. Subset defined: tumor region T5, tumor centre. The clonotype was recovered from a woman in her fifties or sixties with primary liver carcinoma and hepatitis B virus infection. V usage is TRBV6-1 and J usage is TRBJ1-5, with D possibly being TRBD1 (5 bases). CDR3 DNA sequence: TGTGCCAGCAGCCTTAGGGGTGACGATAATCAGCCCCAGCATTTT. Its translation is CASSLRGDDNQPQHF.